The next 26 T cell receptor beta chains were all read from a single sample in a study of CD8 T cells in Susac syndrome. RNA amounts of about 0.45 to 1 ug underwent reverse transcription with random hexamers. TCRdb used MiXCR to reprocess the immunoSEQ multiplex PCR reads, holding one entry per CDR3 protein. The sample carries 180,000 or so distinct CDR3 sequences, about 95% recorded once. The sample consisted of CD4+ T cells from PBMCs. Receptor source: a human donor in good health.

V and J are TRBV20-1 and TRBJ2-6, with a tentative D call TRBD1 (5 bases). The germline CDR1 and CDR2 sequences are DFQATT and SNEGSKA (reference sequence). This CDR3 is 14 amino acids long. V shed 6 bases and J shed 1 base, with 10 bases lying between them. CDR3: CSASQGSGANVLTF. CDR3 in DNA: TGCAGTGCGTCGCAGGGTTCTGGGGCCAACGTCCTGACTTTC.

This chain links TRBV4-3 with TRBJ2-7; 8 bases match TRBD2. J gave up 7 bases and V 0 bases, and 11 bases lay outside the gene matches. The CDR3 is made up of 16 amino acids. The V gene's germline CDR1 is LGHNA and CDR2 YSLEER. In DNA, the CDR3 is TGCGCCAGCAGCCAAGATCGGACTAGCACACCTAGGGAGCAGTACTTC. This gives the protein CASSQDRTSTPREQYF.

The chain combines TRBV28 with TRBJ2-1; 9 positions agree with TRBD1. CDR1 is MDHEN, CDR2 SYDVKM, per germline. The CDR3 loop spans 15 amino acids. The V segment lost 3 bases and the J segment 7 bases; nucleotides outside the gene matches: 7. DNA for the CDR3: TGTGCCAGCAGTTTCTTACAGGGGGCTATGAATGAGCAGTTCTTC. Amino acids: CASSFLQGAMNEQFF.

CDR3 DNA: TGTGCCAGCAGTTTGGGCAGCCTATTAGCCAAAAACATTCAGTACTTC. Its translation is CASSLGSLLAKNIQYF. The V gene is TRBV27, the J gene TRBJ2-4, with D unresolved. This CDR3 has 16 amino acids. CDR1 is MNHEY and CDR2 is SMNVEV in the germline V gene (reference sequence). V lost 3 bases to trimming and J lost 0 bases, with 12 bases between them.

V is TRBV28 and J is TRBJ2-5, with D perhaps TRBD2 (6 bases). The V end was cut by 5 bases, the J end by 5 bases, with 15 bases between. Germline-derived CDR1 and CDR2 are MDHEN and SYDVKM. The CDR3 sequence is 14 residues long. CDR3 protein: CASSGGGRFETQYF. The DNA for the CDR3 is TGTGCCAGCAGTGGTGGAGGGCGGTTCGAGACCCAGTACTTC.

This sequence joins TRBV30 and TRBJ2-4, with no clear D. This CDR3 spans 14 amino acids. Germline assignment: CDR1 GTSNPN and CDR2 SVGIG (reference sequence). Trimming pared 1 base from V and 9 bases from J, leaving 16 bases between. Here the CDR3 DNA reads TGTGCCTGGAGTGGGGATCCCCGGGCGACCATTCAGTACTTC. Amino acid sequence: CAWSGDPRATIQYF. Full variable domain (remainder filled in from reference TRBV30 and TRBJ2-4): SQTIHQWPATLVQPVGSPLSLECTVEGTSNPNLYWYRQAAGRGLQLLFYSVGIGQISSEVPQNLSASRPQDRQFILSSKKLLLSDSGFYLCAWSGDPRATIQYFGAGTRLSVL.

This chain connects TRBV28 to TRBJ2-1, with 9 bases identical to TRBD1. Trimming cost V 3 bases and J 7 bases; bases outside gene matches: 1. This CDR3 is built from 13 residues. The V gene's germline CDR1 is MDHEN and CDR2 SYDVKM. DNA for the CDR3: TGTGCCAGCAGTTTGGACAGGGGAAATGAGCAGTTCTTC. Translation gives CASSLDRGNEQFF.

The chain employs TRBV27 and TRBJ2-7; D possibly uses TRBD1 or TRBD2 (5 bases each). Trimming took 1 base from V and 0 from J, leaving 16 bases between them. Germline V CDR1 and CDR2: MNHEY, SMNVEV (reference sequence). This CDR3 region has 17 residues. CDR3 loop: CASSLFRPGRSSYEQYF. The CDR3 nucleotides read TGTGCCAGCAGTTTATTCCGACCGGGACGGAGCTCCTACGAGCAGTACTTC.

This clonotype was observed once. The chain links TRBV12-3 or TRBV12-4 to TRBJ1-4; possible D gene TRBD1, 5 bases. The germline V and J ends were trimmed by 0 bases and 5 bases, with 7 bases remaining between them. This CDR3 region has 14 residues. The CDR3 loop reads CASSLAAGNEKLFF. CDR3 bases: TGTGCCAGCAGTTTAGCGGCAGGGAATGAAAAACTGTTTTTT.

V and J are TRBV19 and TRBJ2-7; 15 bases map to TRBD2. Germline values: CDR1 LNHDA, CDR2 SQIVND (reference sequence). Trimming at V came to 7 bases and at J to 6 bases, leaving 10 bases not matched to a gene. There are 16 residues in the CDR3. This CDR3 is CASTEGLAGGLGEQYF. The CDR3 nucleotides are TGTGCCAGTACCGAGGGACTAGCGGGAGGACTCGGCGAGCAGTACTTC.

The genes are TRBV28 and TRBJ2-7, with 8 bases matching TRBD1. This CDR3 contains 15 residues. J was trimmed by 0 bases and V by 6 bases; bases with no gene match: 7. Germline assignment: CDR1 MDHEN and CDR2 SYDVKM. The CDR3 bases are TGTGCCAGCAGACCCGGGGACAGGAACTCCTACGAGCAGTACTTC. This encodes CASRPGDRNSYEQYF.

The chain carries TRBV30 and TRBJ2-2; 8 bases line up with TRBD1. The CDR3 runs to 13 residues. Trimming took 5 bases from V and 1 from J; bases not matched to a gene: 0. The germline gives CDR1 GTSNPN, CDR2 SVGIG (reference sequence). This CDR3 is CAWGQGNTGELFF. DNA for the CDR3: TGTGCCTGGGGACAGGGGAACACCGGGGAGCTGTTTTTT.

This rearrangement joins TRBV28 to TRBJ2-5, with 8 bases that match TRBD2. With V trimmed by 6 bases and J by 7 bases, 10 bases remained unmatched. CDR1 and CDR2 (germline): MDHEN, SYDVKM. The CDR3 extends over 14 amino acids. CDR3: CASRPSGSPGTQYF. Written as DNA, the CDR3 is TGTGCCAGCAGACCAAGCGGGAGTCCTGGGACCCAGTACTTC.

The chain has TRBV20-1 and TRBJ2-2; TRBD2 matches 12 bases. Germline CDR1 reads DFQATT; CDR2 reads SNEGSKA (reference sequence). Trimming at V came to 5 bases and at J to 0 bases, leaving 4 bases not matched to a gene. This CDR3 region has 16 residues. Written as DNA, the CDR3 is TGCAGTGCTGAGGGGACTAGCGGGCCGAACACCGGGGAGCTGTTTTTT. Translation gives CSAEGTSGPNTGELFF.

The chain combines TRBV19 with TRBJ2-1; D is undetermined. The ends were cut back, 5 bases at V and 3 bases at J, with 14 bases in the middle. This CDR3 has 15 residues. CDR1 is LNHDA, CDR2 SQIVND, per germline (reference sequence). CDR3 in DNA: TGTGCCAGTAGTCCCGAAAGCGCGAACTACAATGAGCAGTTCTTC. This encodes CASSPESANYNEQFF.

The V gene is TRBV7-2, the J gene TRBJ2-7; 9 bases align to TRBD1. The germline CDR1 and CDR2 sequences are SGHTA and FQGNSA. V was pared by 4 bases and J by 4 bases, with 8 bases of the junction left unmatched. The CDR3 length is 15 residues. The CDR3 sequence is CASSSGQGRGYEQYF. The CDR3 DNA is TGTGCCAGCAGCTCTGGACAGGGGCGGGGGTACGAGCAGTACTTC.

The chain joins TRBV7-2 to TRBJ2-1; D is ambiguous. Trimming took 1 base from V and 2 from J, leaving 9 bases between them. The germline V gene encodes CDR1 SGHTA and CDR2 FQGNSA. There are 15 residues in the CDR3. The CDR3 spells CASSLEKRTYNEQFF. The CDR3, as DNA: TGTGCCAGCAGCTTAGAGAAGAGGACCTACAATGAGCAGTTCTTC.

This chain connects TRBV2 to TRBJ2-1; D gene ambiguous. V was clipped by 2 bases and J by 2 bases, with 13 bases between them. CDR1 and CDR2 (germline): SNHLY, FYNNEI. This CDR3 spans 16 amino acids. CDR3 loop: CASSEMADATYNEQFF. CDR3 bases: TGTGCCAGCAGTGAAATGGCGGACGCGACCTACAATGAGCAGTTCTTC.

This chain uses TRBV12-3 or TRBV12-4 with TRBJ1-2, with 7 bases that match TRBD1. CDR3 length: 12 amino acids. Trimming removed 3 bases from V and 7 bases from J; junction bases left unmatched: 2. For the CDR3, the DNA is TGTGCCAGCAGTTTTTCAGGGGGTGGCTACACCTTC. Protein: CASSFSGGGYTF.

This clonotype was detected only once. The rearrangement joins TRBV6-2 or TRBV6-3 to TRBJ1-5; D remains ambiguous. The germline V gene has CDR1 MNHEY and CDR2 SVGEGT. The CDR3 extends over 13 amino acids. The V end was cut by 0 bases, the J end by 6 bases, with 6 bases between. The DNA for the CDR3 is TGTGCCAGCAGTTACTCCGCGCGTCAGCCCCAGCATTTT. Its translation: CASSYSARQPQHF.

This rearrangement joins TRBV4-3 to TRBJ2-1; D call uncertain. Germline CDR1 is LGHNA and CDR2 is YSLEER. This CDR3 comprises 13 residues. Trimming shortened V by 0 bases and J by 7 bases, and 7 bases separated the two germline ends. The CDR3 DNA reads as TGCGCCAGCAGCCAAGATAATAGGAATGAGCAGTTCTTC. It is translated as CASSQDNRNEQFF.

The rearrangement uses TRBV18 and TRBJ2-7, with 13 bases matching TRBD2. This CDR3 is 15 amino acids long. Germline-derived CDR1 and CDR2 are KGHSH and LQKENI. The J segment lost 0 bases and the V segment lost 8 bases, leaving 4 bases of the junction unmatched. DNA of the CDR3: TGTGCCAGCGCATGGACTAGCGGGAGCTCCTACGAGCAGTACTTC. Protein product: CASAWTSGSSYEQYF.

The chain carries TRBV7-8 and TRBJ2-1; weak D call: TRBD1 (6 bases). Per the germline V gene, CDR1 is SGHVS and CDR2 is FQNEAQ. This CDR3 contains 13 residues. Trimming pared 5 bases from V and 5 bases from J, leaving 10 bases between. CDR3 nucleotides: TGTGCCAGCAGCATCGACAGGCACAATGAGCAGTTCTTC. Its protein is CASSIDRHNEQFF.

This chain joins TRBV28 and TRBJ2-7; a weak D match, TRBD2 (5 bases). V dropped 4 bases and J dropped 2 bases, with 18 bases sitting between them. Germline lookup yields CDR1 MDHEN and CDR2 SYDVKM. The CDR3 is 16 residues long. The chain's CDR3 is CASSSQRPSPTYEQYF. CDR3 nucleotides: TGTGCCAGCAGTTCCCAGCGGCCCAGTCCCACCTACGAGCAGTACTTC.

The chain employs TRBV15 and TRBJ2-3, with 10 nucleotides matching TRBD2. The trim removed 0 bases at V and 5 bases at J, leaving 5 bases unmatched. The V gene's germline CDR1 is LNHNV and CDR2 YYDKDF (reference sequence). The CDR3 runs to 16 residues. The CDR3 DNA reads TGTGCCACCAGCAGAGAAATAGCGGGAGGACGAGATACGCAGTATTTT. It yields the protein CATSREIAGGRDTQYF.

This clonotype has only one observation. This chain links TRBV30 with TRBJ2-1; D is ambiguous. Germline V lookup: CDR1 GTSNPN, CDR2 SVGIG (reference sequence). The CDR3 length is 11 residues. V was trimmed by 2 bases and J by 4 bases, leaving 3 bases between them. The CDR3, as DNA: TGTGCCTGGAGTAAATACAATGAGCAGTTCTTC. This encodes CAWSKYNEQFF.